Sequencing of this TCR beta chain was carried out in a study of blood T cell repertoires in COVID-19. TCRdb's table, derived via immunoSEQ multiplex PCR, lists solely in-frame clones and lacks some. The profile covers 150,000 to 200,000 clones, with roughly 91% appearing a single time and approximately 4.6% taken by the ten largest. The sequencing input was peripheral blood. The sequence derives from a woman aged 45 to 65 with acute or convalescent COVID-19.

The CDR3 DNA reads TGTGCCAGCAGCTTGTTTGGCGGAACTAACTATGGCTACACCTTC. Its translation: CASSLFGGTNYGYTF. V gene TRBV5-8 combines with J gene TRBJ1-2, with unresolved D. CDR3 length: 15 amino acids. CDR1 is SGHTS, CDR2 YDEGEE, per germline. V lost 1 base to trimming and J lost 0 bases, with 10 bases between them.